These T cell receptor beta chains were read from a single sample in a study of Ad26.COV2.S vaccination and SARS-CoV-2 variants. Clones were read by immunoSEQ multiplex PCR, and TCRdb kept only the in-frame ones, dropping some. The sample contains about 440,000 clones, about 83% of which appear only once. The sequences come from peripheral blood, collected in a trial of Ad26.COV2.S vaccine versus placebo. Receptors originate from a person between 18 and 60 years old who received the Ad26.COV2.S COVID-19 vaccine or a placebo. Each CDR3 is given without its conserved first and last residue.

V,J,CDR3
TRBV5-6,TRBJ2-5,ASSLGLAGRWETQY
TRBV3-1/TRBV3-2,TRBJ2-2,ASSLPEKTGELF
TRBV27,TRBJ2-7,ASSLSARTASYEQY
TRBV2,TRBJ2-1,ASKSFGGGGVDNEQF
TRBV29-1,TRBJ1-1,SVNKGEAF
TRBV4-3,TRBJ1-6,ASSQVGGSPLH
TRBV5-6,TRBJ2-3,ASSLAGTSAGY
TRBV30,TRBJ2-7,AWSVGAPYEQY
TRBV29-1,TRBJ2-1,SVEGRSTVEHEQF
TRBV30,TRBJ1-2,AWSGDLYYGYT
TRBV4-3,TRBJ2-3,ASSQVFGYDTQY
TRBV9,TRBJ2-2,ASSERGGLRELF
TRBV4-1,TRBJ1-3,ASSQVPQTGNTIY
TRBV29-1,TRBJ2-6,AAVKLELSGANVLT